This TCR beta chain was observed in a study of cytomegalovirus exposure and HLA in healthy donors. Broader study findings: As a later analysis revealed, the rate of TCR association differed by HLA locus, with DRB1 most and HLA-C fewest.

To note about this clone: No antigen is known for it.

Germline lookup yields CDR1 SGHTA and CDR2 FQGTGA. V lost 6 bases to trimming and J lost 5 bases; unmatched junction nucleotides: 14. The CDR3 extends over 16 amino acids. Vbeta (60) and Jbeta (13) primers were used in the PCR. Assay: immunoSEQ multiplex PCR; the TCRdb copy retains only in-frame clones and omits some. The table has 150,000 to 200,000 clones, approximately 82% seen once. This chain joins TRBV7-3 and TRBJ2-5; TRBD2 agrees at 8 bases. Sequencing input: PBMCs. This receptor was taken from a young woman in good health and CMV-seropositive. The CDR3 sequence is CASSLAGLSSGETQYF. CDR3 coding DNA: TGTGCCAGCAGTCTAGCGGGCCTCTCGTCGGGGGAGACCCAGTACTTC.